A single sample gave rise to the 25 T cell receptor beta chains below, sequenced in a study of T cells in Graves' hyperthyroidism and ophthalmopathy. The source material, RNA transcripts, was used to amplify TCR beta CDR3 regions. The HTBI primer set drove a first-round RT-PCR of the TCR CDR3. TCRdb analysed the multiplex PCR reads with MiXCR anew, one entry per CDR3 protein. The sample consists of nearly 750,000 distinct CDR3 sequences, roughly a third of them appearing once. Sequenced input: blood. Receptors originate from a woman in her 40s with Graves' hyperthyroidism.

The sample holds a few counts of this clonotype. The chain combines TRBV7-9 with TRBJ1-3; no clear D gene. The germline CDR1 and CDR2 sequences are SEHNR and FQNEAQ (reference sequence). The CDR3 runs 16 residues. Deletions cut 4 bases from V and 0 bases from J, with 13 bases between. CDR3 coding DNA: TGTGCCAGCAGCTGGAATGCGGGAAGCTCTGGAAACACCATATATTTT. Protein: CASSWNAGSSGNTIYF.

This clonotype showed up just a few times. The DNA of the CDR3 is TGTGCCAGCAGCCGCACACAGGGTTATGGCAATTCACCCCTCCACTTT. Amino acids: CASSRTQGYGNSPLHF. The chain has TRBV7-2 and TRBJ1-6, with D perhaps TRBD1 (6 bases). The CDR3 spans 16 residues. The V gene's germline CDR1 is SGHTA and CDR2 FQGNSA. V dropped 5 bases and J dropped 7 bases, with 18 bases sitting between them.

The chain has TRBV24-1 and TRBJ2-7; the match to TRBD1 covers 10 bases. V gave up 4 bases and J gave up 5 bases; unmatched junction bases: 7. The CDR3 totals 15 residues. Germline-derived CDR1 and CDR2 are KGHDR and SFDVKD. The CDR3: CATSEGGQGLDEQYF. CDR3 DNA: TGTGCCACCAGTGAGGGGGGACAGGGGCTGGACGAGCAGTACTTC.

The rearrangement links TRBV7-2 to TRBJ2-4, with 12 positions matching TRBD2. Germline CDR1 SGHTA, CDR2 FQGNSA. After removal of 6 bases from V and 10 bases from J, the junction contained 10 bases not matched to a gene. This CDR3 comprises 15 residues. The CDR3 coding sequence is TGTGCCAGCAGACAATCCAACGGACTAGCGGGGATTCAGTACTTC. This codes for CASRQSNGLAGIQYF.

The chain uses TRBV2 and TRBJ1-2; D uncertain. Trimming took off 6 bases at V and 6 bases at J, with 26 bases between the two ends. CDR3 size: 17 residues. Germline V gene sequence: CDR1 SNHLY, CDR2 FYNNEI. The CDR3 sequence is CASSHDDAAGSFHGYTF. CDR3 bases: TGTGCCAGCAGCCACGATGATGCGGCAGGCTCCTTCCATGGCTACACCTTC.

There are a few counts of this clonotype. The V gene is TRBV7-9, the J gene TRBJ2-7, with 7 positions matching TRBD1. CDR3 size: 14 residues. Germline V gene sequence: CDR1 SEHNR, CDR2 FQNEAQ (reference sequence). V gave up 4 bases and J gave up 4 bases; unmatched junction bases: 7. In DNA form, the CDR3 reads TGTGCCAGCAGCTCGACAGGGTACTGGTACGAGCAGTACTTC. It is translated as CASSSTGYWYEQYF.

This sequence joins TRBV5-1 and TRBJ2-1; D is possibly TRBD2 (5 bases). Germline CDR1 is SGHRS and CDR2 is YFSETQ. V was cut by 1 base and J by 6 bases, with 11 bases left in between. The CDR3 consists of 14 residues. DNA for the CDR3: TGCGCCAGCAGCTTGAGCCGAGGAGGCAATGAGCAGTTCTTC. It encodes CASSLSRGGNEQFF.

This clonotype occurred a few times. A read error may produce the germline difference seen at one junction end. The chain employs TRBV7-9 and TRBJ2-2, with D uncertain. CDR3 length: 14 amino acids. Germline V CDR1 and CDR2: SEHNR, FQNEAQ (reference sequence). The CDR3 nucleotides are TGCGCCAGCAGCCGGGTTACGAACACCGGGGAGCTGTTTTTT. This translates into CASSRVTNTGELFF. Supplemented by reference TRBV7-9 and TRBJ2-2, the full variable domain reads DTGVSQNPRHKITKRGQNVTFRCDPISEHNRLYWYRQTLGQGPEFLTYFQNEAQLEKSRLLSDRFSAERPKGSFSTLEIQRTEQGDSAMYLCASSRVTNTGELFFGEGSRLTVL.

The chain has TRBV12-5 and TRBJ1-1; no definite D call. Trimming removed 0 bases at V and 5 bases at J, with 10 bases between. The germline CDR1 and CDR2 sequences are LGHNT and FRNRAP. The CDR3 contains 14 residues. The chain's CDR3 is CASGLVAGRTEAFF. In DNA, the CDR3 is TGTGCTAGTGGTTTGGTAGCCGGACGGACTGAAGCTTTCTTT.

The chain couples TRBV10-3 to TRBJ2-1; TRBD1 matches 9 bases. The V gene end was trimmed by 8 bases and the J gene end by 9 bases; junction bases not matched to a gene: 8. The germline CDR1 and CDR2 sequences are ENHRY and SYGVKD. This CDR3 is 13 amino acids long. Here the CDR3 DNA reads TGTGCCATCCGCCCGGGACAGGGTAGTGAGCAGTTCTTC. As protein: CAIRPGQGSEQFF.

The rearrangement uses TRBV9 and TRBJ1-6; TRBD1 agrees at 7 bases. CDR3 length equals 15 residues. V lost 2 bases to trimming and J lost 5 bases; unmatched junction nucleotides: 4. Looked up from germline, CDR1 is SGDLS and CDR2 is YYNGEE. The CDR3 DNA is TGTGCCAGCAGCGTTGGGACAGCCGATAATTCACCCCTCCACTTT. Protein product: CASSVGTADNSPLHF.

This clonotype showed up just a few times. CDR3 sequence: CASSMEGAAALFF. CDR3 in DNA: TGCGCCAGCAGCATGGAGGGGGCAGCGGCACTGTTTTTT. The chain recombines TRBV5-1 with TRBJ1-4, with 7 bases fitting TRBD1. The V and J ends lost 4 bases and 13 bases, in that order; junction bases with no gene match: 10. The germline gives CDR1 SGHRS, CDR2 YFSETQ. This CDR3 has 13 residues.

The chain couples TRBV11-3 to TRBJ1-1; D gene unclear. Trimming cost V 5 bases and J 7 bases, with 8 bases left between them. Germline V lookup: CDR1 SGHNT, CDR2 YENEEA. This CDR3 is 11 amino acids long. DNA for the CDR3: TGTGCCAGCAGCGGCGAATATGAAGCTTTCTTT. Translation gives CASSGEYEAFF.

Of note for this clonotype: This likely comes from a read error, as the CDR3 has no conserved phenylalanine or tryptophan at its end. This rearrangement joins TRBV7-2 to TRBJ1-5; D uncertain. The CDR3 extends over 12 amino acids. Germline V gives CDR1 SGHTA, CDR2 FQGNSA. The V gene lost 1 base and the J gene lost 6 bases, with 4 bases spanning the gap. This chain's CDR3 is CASSLDFQPQHL. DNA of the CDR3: TGTGCCAGCAGCTTAGACTTTCAGCCCCAGCATCTT.

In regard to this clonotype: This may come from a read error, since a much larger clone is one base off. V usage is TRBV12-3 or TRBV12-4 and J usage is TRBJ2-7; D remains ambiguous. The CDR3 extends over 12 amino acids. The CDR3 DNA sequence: TGTGCCAGCAGTTTAGCGCGCACCGAGCGGTACTTC. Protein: CASSLARTERYF.

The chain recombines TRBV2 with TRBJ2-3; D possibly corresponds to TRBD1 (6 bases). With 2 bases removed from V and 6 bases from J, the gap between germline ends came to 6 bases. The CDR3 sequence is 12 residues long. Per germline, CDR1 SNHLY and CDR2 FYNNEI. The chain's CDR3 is CASSEQGDTQYF. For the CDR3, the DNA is TGTGCCAGCAGTGAACAGGGGGATACGCAGTATTTT.

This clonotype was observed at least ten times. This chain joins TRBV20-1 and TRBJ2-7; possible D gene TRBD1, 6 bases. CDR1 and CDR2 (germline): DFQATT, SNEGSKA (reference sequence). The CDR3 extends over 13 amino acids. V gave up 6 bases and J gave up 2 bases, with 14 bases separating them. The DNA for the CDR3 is TGCAGTGCAAGCCCCAGGGGACCCTACGAGCAGTACTTC. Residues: CSASPRGPYEQYF.

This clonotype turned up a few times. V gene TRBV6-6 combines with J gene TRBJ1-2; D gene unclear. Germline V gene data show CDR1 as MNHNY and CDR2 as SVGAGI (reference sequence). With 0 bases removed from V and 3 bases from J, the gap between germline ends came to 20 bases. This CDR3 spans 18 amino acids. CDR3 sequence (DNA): TGTGCCAGCAGTTACTCGATTTTTGGGCAGGAACGTTACTATGGCTACACCTTC. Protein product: CASSYSIFGQERYYGYTF.

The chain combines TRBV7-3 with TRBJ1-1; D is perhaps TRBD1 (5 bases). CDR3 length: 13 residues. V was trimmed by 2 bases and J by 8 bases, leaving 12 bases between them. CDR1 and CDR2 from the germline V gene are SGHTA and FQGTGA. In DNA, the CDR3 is TGTGCCAGCAGCTTACGTCCCAAGGGGGAAGCTTTCTTT. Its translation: CASSLRPKGEAFF.

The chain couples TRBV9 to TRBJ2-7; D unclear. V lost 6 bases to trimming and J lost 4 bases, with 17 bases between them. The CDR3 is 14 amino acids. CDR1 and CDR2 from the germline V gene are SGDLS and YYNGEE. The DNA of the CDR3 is TGTGCCAGCAACCCAGGATCTGTACGGTACGAGCAGTACTTC. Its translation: CASNPGSVRYEQYF.

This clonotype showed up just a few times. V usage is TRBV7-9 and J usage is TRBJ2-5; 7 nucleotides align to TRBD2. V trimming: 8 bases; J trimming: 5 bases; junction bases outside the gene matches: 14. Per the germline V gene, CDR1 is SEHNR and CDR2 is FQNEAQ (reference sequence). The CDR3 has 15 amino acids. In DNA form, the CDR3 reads TGTGCCAGCTGCAGGGACGGGAGCGGGGCGGAGACCCAGTACTTC. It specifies CASCRDGSGAETQYF.

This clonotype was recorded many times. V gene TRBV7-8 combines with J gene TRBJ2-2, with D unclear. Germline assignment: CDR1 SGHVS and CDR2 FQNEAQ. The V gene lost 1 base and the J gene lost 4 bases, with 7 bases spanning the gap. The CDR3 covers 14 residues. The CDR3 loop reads CASSLGLSTGELFF. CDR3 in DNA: TGTGCCAGCAGCTTAGGCCTCAGCACCGGGGAGCTGTTTTTT.

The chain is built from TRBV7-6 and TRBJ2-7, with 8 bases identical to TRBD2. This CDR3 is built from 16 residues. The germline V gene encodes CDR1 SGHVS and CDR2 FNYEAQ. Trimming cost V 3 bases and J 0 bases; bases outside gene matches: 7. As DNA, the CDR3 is TGTGCCAGCAGCTTTTATGGTAGCGGGGTCTCCTACGAGCAGTACTTC. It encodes CASSFYGSGVSYEQYF.

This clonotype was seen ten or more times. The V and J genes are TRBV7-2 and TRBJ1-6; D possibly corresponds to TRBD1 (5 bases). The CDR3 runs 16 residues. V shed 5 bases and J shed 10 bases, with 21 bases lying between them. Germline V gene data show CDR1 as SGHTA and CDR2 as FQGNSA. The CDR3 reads CASSPLGEFLGSPLHF. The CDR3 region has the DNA TGTGCCAGCAGCCCACTGGGGGAGTTCTTAGGATCACCCCTCCACTTT. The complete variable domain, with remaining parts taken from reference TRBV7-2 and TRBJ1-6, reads GAGVSQSPSNKVTEKGKDVELRCDPISGHTALYWYRQSLGQGLEFLIYFQGNSAPDKSGLPSDRFSAERTGGSVSTLTIQRTQQEDSAVYLCASSPLGEFLGSPLHFGNGTRLTVT.

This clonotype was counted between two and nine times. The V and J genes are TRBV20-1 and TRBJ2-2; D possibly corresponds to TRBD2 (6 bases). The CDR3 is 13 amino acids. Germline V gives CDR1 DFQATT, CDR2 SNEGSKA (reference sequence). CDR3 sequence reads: CSVFGGNTGELFF. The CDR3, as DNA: TGCAGCGTTTTCGGGGGGAACACCGGGGAGCTGTTTTTT.